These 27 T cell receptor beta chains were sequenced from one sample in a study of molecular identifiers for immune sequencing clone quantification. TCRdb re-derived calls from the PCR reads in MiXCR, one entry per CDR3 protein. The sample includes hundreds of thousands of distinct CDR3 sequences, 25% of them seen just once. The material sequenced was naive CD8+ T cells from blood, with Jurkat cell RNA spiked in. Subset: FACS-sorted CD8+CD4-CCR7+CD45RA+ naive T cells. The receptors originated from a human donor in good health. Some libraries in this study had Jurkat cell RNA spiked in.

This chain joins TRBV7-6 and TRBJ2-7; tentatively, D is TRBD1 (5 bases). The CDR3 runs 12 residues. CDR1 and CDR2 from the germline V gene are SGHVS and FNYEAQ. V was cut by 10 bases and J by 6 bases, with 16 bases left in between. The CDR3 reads CATSWQGGEQYF. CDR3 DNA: TGTGCCACCTCCTGGCAGGGTGGCGAGCAGTACTTC.

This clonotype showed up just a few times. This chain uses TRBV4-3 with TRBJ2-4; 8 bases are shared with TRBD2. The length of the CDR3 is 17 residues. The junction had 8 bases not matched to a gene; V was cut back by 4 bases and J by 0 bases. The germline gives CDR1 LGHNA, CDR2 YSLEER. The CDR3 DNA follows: TGCGCCAGCAGCCCGGGTGGAGCGGGGGTAGCCAAAAACATTCAGTACTTC. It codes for CASSPGGAGVAKNIQYF.

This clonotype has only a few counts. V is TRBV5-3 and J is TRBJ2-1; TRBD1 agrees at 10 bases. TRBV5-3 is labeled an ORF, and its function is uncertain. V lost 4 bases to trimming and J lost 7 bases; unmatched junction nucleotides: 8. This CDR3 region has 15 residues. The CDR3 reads CARSLWTGGLNEQFF. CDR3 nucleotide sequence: TGTGCCAGAAGCCTTTGGACAGGGGGACTTAATGAGCAGTTCTTC.

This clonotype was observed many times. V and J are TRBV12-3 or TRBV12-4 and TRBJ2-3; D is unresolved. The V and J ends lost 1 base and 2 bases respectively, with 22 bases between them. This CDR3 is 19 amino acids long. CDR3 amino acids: CASSLVGGGPSLPTDTQYF. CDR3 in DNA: TGTGCCAGCAGTTTAGTGGGTGGTGGGCCCTCACTACCCACAGATACGCAGTATTTT.

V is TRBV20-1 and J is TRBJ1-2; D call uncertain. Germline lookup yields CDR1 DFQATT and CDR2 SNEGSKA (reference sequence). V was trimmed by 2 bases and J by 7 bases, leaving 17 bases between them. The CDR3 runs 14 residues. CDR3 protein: CSARIAGEYGGYTF. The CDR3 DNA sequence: TGCAGTGCTAGAATCGCCGGAGAATACGGTGGCTACACCTTC.

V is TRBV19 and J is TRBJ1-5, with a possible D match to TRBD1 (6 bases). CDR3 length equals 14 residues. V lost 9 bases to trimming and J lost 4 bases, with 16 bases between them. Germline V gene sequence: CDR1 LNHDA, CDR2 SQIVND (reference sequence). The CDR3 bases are TGTGCCAGCAGAGATGGACAGAGGAATCAGCCCCAGCATTTT. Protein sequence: CASRDGQRNQPQHF.

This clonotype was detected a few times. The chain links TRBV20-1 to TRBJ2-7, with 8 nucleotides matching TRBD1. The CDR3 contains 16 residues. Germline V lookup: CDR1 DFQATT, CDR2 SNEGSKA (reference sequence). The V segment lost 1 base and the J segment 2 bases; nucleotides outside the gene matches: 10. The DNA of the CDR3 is TGCAGTGCTAGAGTTTCGAGAGACAGGGGAACCTACGAGCAGTACTTC. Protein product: CSARVSRDRGTYEQYF.

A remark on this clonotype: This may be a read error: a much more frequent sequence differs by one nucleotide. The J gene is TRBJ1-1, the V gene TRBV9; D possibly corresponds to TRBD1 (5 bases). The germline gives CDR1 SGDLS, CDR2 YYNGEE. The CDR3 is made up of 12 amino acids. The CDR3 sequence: CASSPGGSEASF. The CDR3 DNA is TGTGCCAGCAGTCCCGGGGGTTCTGAAGCTTCCTTT. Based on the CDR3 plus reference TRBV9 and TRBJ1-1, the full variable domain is DSGVTQTPKHLITATGQRVTLRCSPRSGDLSVYWYQQSLDQGLQFLIQYYNGEERAKGNILERFSAQQFPDLHSELNLSSLELGDSALYFCASSPGGSEASFGQGTRLTVV.

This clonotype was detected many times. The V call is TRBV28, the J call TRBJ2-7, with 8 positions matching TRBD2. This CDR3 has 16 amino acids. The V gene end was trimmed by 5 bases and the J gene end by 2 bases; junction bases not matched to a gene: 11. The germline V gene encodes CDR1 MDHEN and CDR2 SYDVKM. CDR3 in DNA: TGTGCCAGCAGTGCGATTCAAGGGACTAGTCCCTACGAGCAGTACTTC. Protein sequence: CASSAIQGTSPYEQYF.

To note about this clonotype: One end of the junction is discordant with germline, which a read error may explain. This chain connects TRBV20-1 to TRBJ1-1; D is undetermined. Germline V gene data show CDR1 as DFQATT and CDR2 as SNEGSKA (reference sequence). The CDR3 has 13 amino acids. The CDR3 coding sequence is TGCAGTGCCAGAGATTCGGGTGTTACTGAAGCTTTCTTT. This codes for CSARDSGVTEAFF.

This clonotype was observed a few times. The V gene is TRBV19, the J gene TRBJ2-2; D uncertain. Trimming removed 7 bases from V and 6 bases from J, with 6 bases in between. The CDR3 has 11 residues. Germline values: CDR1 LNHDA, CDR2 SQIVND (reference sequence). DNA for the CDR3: TGTGCCAGTACATGGGCCGGGGAGCTGTTTTTT. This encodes CASTWAGELFF.

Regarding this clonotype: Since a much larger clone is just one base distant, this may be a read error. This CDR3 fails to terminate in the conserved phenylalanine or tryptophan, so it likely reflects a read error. CDR3 coding DNA: TGTGCCAGCAGTTACTCGGGGAGCTTCACAGATACGCAGTATGTT. It codes for CASSYSGSFTDTQYV. The genes are TRBV6-6 and TRBJ2-3, with D possibly being TRBD2 (5 bases). The V end was cut by 0 bases, the J end by 2 bases, with 9 bases between. Germline V gene data show CDR1 as MNHNY and CDR2 as SVGAGI (reference sequence). The CDR3 runs 15 residues.

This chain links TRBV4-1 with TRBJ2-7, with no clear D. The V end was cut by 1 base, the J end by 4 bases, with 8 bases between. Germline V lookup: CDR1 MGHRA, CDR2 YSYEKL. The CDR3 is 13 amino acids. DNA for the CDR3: TGCGCCAGCAGCCAAGGAATTGGGTACGAGCAGTACTTC. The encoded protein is CASSQGIGYEQYF.

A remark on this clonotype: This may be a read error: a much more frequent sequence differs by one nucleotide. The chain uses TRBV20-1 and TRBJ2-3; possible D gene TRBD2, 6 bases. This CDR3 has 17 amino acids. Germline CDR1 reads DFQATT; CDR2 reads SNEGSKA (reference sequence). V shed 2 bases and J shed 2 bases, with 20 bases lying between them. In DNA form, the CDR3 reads TGCAGTGCTAGACCAACCCCGCGGGGACCTAACACAGATACGCAGTATTTT. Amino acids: CSARPTPRGPNTDTQYF.

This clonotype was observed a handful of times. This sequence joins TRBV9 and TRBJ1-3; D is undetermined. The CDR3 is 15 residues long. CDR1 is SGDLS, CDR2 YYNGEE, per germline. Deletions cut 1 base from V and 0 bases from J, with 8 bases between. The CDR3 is CASSVTDDSGNTIYF. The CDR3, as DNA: TGTGCCAGCAGCGTAACTGACGACTCTGGAAACACCATATATTTT.

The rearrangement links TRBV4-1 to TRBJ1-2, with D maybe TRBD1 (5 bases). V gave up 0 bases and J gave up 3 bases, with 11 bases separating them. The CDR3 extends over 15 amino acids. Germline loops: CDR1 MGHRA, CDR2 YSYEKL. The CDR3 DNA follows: TGCGCCAGCAGCCAAGACCGGGGCGGGGACTATGGCTACACCTTC. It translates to CASSQDRGGDYGYTF.

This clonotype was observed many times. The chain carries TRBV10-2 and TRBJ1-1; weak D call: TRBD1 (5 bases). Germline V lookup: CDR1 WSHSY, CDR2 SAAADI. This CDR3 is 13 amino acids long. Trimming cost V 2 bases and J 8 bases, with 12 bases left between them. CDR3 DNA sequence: TGCGCCAGCAGTGAGGTCCGGGACTTAGAAGCTTTCTTT. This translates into CASSEVRDLEAFF.

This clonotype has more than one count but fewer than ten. In DNA, the CDR3 is TGTGCCAGCAGCGGACGGGGTGAAAAACTGTTTTTT. Amino acids: CASSGRGEKLFF. The chain employs TRBV4-2 and TRBJ1-4; no clear D gene. Per the germline V gene, CDR1 is LGHNA and CDR2 is YNFKEQ. The CDR3 covers 12 residues. Trimming shortened V by 5 bases and J by 7 bases, and 8 bases separated the two germline ends.

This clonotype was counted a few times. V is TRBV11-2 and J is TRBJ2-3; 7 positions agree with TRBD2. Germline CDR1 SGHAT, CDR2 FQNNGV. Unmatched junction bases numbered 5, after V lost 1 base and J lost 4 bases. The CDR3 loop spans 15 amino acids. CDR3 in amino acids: CASSLGSGIADTQYF. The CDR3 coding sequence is TGTGCCAGCAGCTTAGGAAGCGGGATCGCAGATACGCAGTATTTT.

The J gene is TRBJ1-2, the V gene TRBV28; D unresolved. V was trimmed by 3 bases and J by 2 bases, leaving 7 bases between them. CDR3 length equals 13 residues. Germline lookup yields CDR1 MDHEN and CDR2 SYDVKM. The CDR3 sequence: CASSFSGNYGYTF. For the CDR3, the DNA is TGTGCCAGCAGTTTTTCGGGCAACTATGGCTACACCTTC.

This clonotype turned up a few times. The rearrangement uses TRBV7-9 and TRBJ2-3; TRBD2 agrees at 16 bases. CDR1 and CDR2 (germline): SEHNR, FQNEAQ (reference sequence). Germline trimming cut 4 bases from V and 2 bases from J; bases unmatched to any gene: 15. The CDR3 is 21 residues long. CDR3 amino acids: CASSWLPGLAGGVSATDTQYF. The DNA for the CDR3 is TGTGCCAGCAGCTGGTTACCGGGACTAGCGGGAGGGGTGTCTGCCACAGATACGCAGTATTTT.

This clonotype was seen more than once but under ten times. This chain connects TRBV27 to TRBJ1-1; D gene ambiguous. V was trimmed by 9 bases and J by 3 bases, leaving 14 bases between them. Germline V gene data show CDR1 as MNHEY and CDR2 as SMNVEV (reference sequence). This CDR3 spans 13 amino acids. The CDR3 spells CASRVIPDTEAFF. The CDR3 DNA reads TGTGCCAGTAGAGTGATCCCGGACACTGAAGCTTTCTTT.

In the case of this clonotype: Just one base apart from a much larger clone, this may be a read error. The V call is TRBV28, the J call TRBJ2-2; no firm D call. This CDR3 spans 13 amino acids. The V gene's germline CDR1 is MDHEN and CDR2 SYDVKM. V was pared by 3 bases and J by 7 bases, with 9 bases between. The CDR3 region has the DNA TGTGCCAGCAGTTTTGGGCCGGGCGGGGAGCTGTTTTTT. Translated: CASSFGPGGELFF.

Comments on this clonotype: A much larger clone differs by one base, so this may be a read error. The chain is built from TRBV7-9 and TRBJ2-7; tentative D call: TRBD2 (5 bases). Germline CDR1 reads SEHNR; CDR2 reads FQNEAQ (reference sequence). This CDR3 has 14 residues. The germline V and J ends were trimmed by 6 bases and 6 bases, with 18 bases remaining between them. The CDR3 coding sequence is TGTGCCAGCAGTGACCCGGCTGGAGGCTCCGAGCAGTACTTC. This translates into CASSDPAGGSEQYF.

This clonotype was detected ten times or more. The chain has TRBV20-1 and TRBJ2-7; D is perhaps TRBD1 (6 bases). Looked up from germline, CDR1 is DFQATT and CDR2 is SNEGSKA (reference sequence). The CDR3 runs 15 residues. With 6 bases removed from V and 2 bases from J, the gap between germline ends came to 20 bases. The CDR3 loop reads CSAPPPTGYAYEQYF. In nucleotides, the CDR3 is TGCAGTGCCCCCCCCCCCACAGGGTACGCCTACGAGCAGTACTTC.

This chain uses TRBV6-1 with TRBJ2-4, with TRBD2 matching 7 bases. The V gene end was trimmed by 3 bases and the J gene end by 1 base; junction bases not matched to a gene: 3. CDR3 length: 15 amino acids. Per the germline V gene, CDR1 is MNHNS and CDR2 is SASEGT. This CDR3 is CASSDGREAKNIQYF. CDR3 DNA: TGTGCCAGCAGTGATGGGCGGGAGGCCAAAAACATTCAGTACTTC.

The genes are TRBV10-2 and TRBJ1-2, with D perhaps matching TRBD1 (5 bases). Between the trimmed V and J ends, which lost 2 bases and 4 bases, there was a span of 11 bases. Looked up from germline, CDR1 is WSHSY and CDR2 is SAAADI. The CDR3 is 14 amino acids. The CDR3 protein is CASSEGAQLYGYTF. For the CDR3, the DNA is TGCGCCAGCAGTGAGGGGGCACAACTCTATGGCTACACCTTC.